This TCR beta chain was identified in a study of blood T cell repertoires in COVID-19 (dated by TCRdb to about 2020). With regard to the full study: The collaborator samples originated in the United States, Italy and Spain and spanned the acute and convalescent phases of COVID-19. The prospective study material was composed of cDNA or gDNA derived from T cells, B-cell-depleted T cells, or PBMCs. Deeply sampled blood TCRbeta repertoires from subjects exposed to, actively infected with, or recovered from COVID-19 were included in the dataset. The repertoires were made available in a free public database intended to serve as a resource for research on the immune response to SARS-CoV-2. Samples were obtained from the ongoing ImmuneRACE study (first 160 participants) and from 1,000 to 1,500 subjects provided by 6 global collaborators. Nearly every sample came with metadata listing a de-identified subject ID, COVID-19 status, age in years and sex. Where available, HLA class I and class II types were taken from metadata supplied by the sample provider and were not determined by assay-based typing. Here is what the overall study found, with its caveats: The amount of clinical and demographic metadata varied by source and participant and was provided uncurated.

The CDR3 starts with the cysteine, ends with the phenylalanine, and has 11 residues. Left in the record is the CDR3 DNA by itself, 33 bases read in frame from the first base. After removal of 8 bases from V and 5 bases from J, the junction retains 0 bases not matched to a gene. Taken from the germline V gene (reference sequence), the CDR1 and CDR2 loops are MNHEY and SMNVEV. TCRbeta CDR3 regions were amplified from genomic DNA by means of the immunoSEQ Assay, a bias-controlled multiplex PCR. In the paper's pipeline: The number of nucleated cells in each sample was estimated from the amplification of reference gene primers within the assay. To quantify the absolute abundance of each unique TCRbeta CDR3 rearrangement, sequence reads were collapsed and filtered. For each sample, productive Simpson clonality was calculated as the square root of Simpson's diversity index across productive rearrangements. Imported from immuneACCESS, the table was reduced by TCRdb to in-frame sequences with V and J called. These copies leave out some clones; in studies compared against another copy, an unresolved V gene accounts for under half, and the cause of the remainder is not known. That table is the source of V, J and clone size, and D and trimming were worked out from the DNA. For this sample there are roughly 200,000 clones; 75% to 90% appear just once. 6.2% of the sample is held by the ten biggest clonotypes.

Participants in the prospective study were aged roughly 18 to 100 years, lived in more than 20 United States geographic areas, and enrolled through a virtual design. In the prospective study, cohorts were assigned on the basis of participant-reported clinical history obtained from a screening survey and a study questionnaire. Recovered participants in ImmuneRACE Cohort 3 were defined as having two consecutive negative NP/OP PCR tests, clearance from a healthcare professional, or resolution of symptoms. Each participant in the prospective study had whole blood, serum and a nasopharyngeal or oropharyngeal swab collected by mobile phlebotomists. Additional blood draws and questionnaires over an approximately 2-month period could optionally be provided by prospective study participants. Prospective study blood samples were shipped either frozen or at room temperature before DNA extraction. Regarding this clone: Its target antigen remains unknown. No much larger clonotype is one base removed from it; base qualities were not supplied.

Sequenced: PBMCs or T cells enriched from blood (not recorded which). The receptor was derived from a man in his forties or fifties who had recovered from COVID-19. The chain joins TRBV27 to TRBJ2-5, and 9 junctional nucleotides match TRBD1. In nucleotide form, the sequence is TGTGCCAGCGGACAGGGGGAGACCCAGTACTTC. Its protein reads: CASGQGETQYF.